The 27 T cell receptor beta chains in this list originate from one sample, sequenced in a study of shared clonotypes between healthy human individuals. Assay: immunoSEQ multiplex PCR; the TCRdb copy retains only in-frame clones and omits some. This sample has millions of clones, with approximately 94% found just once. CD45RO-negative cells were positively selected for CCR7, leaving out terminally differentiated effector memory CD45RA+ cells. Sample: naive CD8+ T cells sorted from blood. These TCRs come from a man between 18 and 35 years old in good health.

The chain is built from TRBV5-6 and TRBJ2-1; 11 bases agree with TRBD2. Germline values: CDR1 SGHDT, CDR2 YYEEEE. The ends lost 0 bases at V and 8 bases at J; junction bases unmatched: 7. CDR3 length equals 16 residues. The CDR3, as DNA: TGTGCCAGCAGCTTGGACCTTCTAGCGGGAGGTGATGAGCAGTTCTTC. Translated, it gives CASSLDLLAGGDEQFF.

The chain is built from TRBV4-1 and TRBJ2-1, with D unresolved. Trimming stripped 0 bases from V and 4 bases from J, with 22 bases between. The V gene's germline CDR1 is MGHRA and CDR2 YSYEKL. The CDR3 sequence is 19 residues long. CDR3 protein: CASSQEESSASPLYNEQFF. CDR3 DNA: TGCGCCAGCAGCCAAGAGGAGAGTTCGGCCTCCCCGTTATACAATGAGCAGTTCTTC.

DNA for the CDR3: TGTGCCAGCAGCCCGTCGGGACTAGCGGCCGACACCGGGGAGCTGTTTTTT. Translation gives CASSPSGLAADTGELFF. This chain joins TRBV21-1 and TRBJ2-2; TRBD2 was called by the table and not checked on the DNA. TRBV21-1 is a listed pseudogene. The CDR3 is 17 amino acids.

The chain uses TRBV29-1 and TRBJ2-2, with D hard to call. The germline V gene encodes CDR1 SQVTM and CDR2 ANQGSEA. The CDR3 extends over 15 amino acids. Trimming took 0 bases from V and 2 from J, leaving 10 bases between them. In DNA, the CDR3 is TGCAGCGTTGAAGATCCCCTCGGAAACACCGGGGAGCTGTTTTTT. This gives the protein CSVEDPLGNTGELFF.

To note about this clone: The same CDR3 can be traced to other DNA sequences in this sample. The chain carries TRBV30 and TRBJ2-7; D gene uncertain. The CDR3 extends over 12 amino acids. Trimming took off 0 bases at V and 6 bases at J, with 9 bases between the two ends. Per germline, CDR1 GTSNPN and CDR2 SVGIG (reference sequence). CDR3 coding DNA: TGTGCCTGGAGTGTGGTGGGCGGCGAGCAGTACTTC. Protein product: CAWSVVGGEQYF.

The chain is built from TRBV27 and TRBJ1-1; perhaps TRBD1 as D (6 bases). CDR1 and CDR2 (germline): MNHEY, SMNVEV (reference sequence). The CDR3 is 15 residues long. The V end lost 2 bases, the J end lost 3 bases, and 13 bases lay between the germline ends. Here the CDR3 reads CASSLLGGLDTEAFF. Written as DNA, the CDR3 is TGTGCCAGCAGTTTACTGGGGGGCCTCGACACTGAAGCTTTCTTT.

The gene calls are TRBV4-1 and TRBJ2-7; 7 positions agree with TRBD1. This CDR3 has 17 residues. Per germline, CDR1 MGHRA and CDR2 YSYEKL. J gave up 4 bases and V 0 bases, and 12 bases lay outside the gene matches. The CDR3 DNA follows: TGCGCCAGCAGCCAAGATCAGGAGGCAGGGGGTACTTACGAGCAGTACTTC. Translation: CASSQDQEAGGTYEQYF.

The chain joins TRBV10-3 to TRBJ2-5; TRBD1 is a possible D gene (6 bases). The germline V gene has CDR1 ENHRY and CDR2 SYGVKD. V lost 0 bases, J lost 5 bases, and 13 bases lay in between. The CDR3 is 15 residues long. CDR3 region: CAISESAGAQETQYF. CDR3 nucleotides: TGTGCCATCAGTGAGTCGGCAGGGGCCCAGGAGACCCAGTACTTC.

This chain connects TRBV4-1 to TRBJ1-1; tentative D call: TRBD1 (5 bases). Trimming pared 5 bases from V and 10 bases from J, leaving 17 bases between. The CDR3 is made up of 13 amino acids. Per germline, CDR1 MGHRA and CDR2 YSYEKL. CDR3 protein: CASSAPGQDTAFF. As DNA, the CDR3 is TGCGCCAGCAGCGCACCCGGTCAGGACACAGCTTTCTTT.

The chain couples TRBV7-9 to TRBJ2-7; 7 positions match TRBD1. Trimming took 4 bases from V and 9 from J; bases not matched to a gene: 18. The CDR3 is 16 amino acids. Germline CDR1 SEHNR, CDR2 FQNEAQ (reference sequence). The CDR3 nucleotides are TGTGCCAGCAGCTCCACCTCCGGGACAGAGGGCGCCGTGCAGTACTTC. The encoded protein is CASSSTSGTEGAVQYF.

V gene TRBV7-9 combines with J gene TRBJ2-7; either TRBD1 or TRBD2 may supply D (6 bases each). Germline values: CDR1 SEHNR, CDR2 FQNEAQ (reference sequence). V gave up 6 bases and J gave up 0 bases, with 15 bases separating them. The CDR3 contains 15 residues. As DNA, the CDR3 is TGTGCCAGCAGTGAAGAACAGGGAGGCTCCTACGAGCAGTACTTC. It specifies CASSEEQGGSYEQYF. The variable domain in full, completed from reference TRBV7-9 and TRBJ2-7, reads DTGVSQNPRHKITKRGQNVTFRCDPISEHNRLYWYRQTLGQGPEFLTYFQNEAQLEKSRLLSDRFSAERPKGSFSTLEIQRTEQGDSAMYLCASSEEQGGSYEQYFGPGTRLTVT.

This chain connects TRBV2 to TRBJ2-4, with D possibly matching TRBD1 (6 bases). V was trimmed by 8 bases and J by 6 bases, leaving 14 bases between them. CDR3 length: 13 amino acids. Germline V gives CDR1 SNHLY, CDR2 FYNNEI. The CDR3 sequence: CASEDSSRNIQYF. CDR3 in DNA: TGTGCCAGCGAGGACAGCAGCCGAAACATTCAGTACTTC. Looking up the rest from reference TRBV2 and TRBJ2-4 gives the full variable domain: EPEVTQTPSHQVTQMGQEVILRCVPISNHLYFYWYRQILGQKVEFLVSFYNNEISEKSEIFDDQFSVERPDGSNFTLKIRSTKLEDSAMYFCASEDSSRNIQYFGAGTRLSVL.

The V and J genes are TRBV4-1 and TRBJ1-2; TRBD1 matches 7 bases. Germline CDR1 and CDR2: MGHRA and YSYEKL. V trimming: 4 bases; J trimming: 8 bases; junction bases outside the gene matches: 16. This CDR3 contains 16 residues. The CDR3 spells CASSLNSGQLLPGYTF. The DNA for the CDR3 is TGCGCCAGCAGCCTCAACTCGGGACAGTTGTTACCGGGCTACACCTTC.

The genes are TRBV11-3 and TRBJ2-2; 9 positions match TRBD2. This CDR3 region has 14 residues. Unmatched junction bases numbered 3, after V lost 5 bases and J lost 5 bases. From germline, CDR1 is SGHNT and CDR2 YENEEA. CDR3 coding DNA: TGTGCCAGCAGCCCGGGACTAGCAACCGGGGAGCTGTTTTTT. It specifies CASSPGLATGELFF. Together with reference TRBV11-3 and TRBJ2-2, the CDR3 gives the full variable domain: EAGVVQSPRYKIIEKKQPVAFWCNPISGHNTLYWYLQNLGQGPELLIRYENEEAVDDSQLPKDRFSAERLKGVDSTLKIQPAELGDSAVYLCASSPGLATGELFFGEGSRLTVL.

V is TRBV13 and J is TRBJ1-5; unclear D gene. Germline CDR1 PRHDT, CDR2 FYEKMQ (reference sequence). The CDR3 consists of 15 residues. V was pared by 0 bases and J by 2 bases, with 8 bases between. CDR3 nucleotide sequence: TGTGCCAGCAGCTTAGGGCCAAGGGGCAATCAGCCCCAGCATTTT. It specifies CASSLGPRGNQPQHF.

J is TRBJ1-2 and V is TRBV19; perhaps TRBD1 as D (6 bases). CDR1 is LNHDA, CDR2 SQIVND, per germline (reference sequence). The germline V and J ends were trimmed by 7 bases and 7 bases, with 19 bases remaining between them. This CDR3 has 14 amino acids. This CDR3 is CASTPTDSVGGYTF. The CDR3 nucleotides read TGTGCCAGTACCCCTACGGACAGCGTTGGTGGCTACACCTTC.

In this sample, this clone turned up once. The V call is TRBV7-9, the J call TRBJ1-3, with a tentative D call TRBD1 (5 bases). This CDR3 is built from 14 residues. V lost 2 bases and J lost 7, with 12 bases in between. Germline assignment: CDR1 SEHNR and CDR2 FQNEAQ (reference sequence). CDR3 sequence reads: CASSLQGYGNTIYF. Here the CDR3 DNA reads TGTGCCAGCAGCTTACAGGGTTACGGGAACACCATATATTTT.

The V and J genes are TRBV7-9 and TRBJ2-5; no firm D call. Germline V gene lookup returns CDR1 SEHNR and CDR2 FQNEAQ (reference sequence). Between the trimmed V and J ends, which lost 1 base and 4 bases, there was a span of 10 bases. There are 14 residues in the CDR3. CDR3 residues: CASSLGVEAETQYF. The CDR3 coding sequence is TGTGCCAGCAGCTTAGGGGTTGAGGCAGAGACCCAGTACTTC. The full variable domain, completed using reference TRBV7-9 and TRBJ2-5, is DTGVSQNPRHKITKRGQNVTFRCDPISEHNRLYWYRQTLGQGPEFLTYFQNEAQLEKSRLLSDRFSAERPKGSFSTLEIQRTEQGDSAMYLCASSLGVEAETQYFGPGTRLLVL.

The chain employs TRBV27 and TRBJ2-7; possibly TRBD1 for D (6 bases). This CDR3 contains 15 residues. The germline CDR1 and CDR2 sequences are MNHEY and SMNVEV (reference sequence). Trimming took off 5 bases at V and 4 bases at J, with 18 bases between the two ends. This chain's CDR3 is CASSIYGTSDYEQYF. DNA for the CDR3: TGTGCCAGCAGTATATACGGGACATCAGATTACGAGCAGTACTTC.

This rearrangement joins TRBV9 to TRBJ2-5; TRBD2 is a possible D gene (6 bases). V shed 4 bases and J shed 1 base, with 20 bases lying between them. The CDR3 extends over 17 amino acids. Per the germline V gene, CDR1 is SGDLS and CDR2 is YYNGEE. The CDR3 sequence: CASSPRSWRGSQETQYF. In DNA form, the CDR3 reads TGTGCCAGCAGCCCCCGTTCGTGGCGGGGAAGCCAAGAGACCCAGTACTTC.

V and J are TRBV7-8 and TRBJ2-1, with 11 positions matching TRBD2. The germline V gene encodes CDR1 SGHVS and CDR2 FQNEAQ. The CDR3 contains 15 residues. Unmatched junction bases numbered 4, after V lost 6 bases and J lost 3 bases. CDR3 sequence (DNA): TGTGCCAGCAGGCCCGGGACTAGCGGCTACAATGAGCAGTTCTTC. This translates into CASRPGTSGYNEQFF.

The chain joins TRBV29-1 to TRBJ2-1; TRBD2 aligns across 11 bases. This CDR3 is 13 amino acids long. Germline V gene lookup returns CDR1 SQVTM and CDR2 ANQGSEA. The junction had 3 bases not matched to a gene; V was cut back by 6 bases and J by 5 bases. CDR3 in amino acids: CSVGTSGDNEQFF. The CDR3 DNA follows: TGCAGCGTAGGGACTAGCGGCGACAATGAGCAGTTCTTC.

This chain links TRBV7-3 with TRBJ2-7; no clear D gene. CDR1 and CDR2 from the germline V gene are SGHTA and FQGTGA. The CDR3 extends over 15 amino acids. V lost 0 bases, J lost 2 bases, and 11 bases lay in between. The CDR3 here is CASSLTNGSTYEQYF. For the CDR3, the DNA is TGTGCCAGCAGCTTAACAAACGGTTCGACCTACGAGCAGTACTTC.

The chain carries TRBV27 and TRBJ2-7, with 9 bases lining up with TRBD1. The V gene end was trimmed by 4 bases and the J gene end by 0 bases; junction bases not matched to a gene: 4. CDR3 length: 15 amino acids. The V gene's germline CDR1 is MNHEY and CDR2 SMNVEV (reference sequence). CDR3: CASSSGQGISYEQYF. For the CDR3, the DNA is TGTGCCAGCAGTTCCGGACAGGGGATCTCCTACGAGCAGTACTTC.

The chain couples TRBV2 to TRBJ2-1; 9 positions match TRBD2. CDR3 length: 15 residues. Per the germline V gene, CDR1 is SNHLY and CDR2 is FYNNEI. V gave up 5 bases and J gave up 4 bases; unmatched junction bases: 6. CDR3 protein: CASSLAGSTYNEQFF. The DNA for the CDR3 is TGTGCCAGCAGTCTAGCGGGATCGACTTACAATGAGCAGTTCTTC.

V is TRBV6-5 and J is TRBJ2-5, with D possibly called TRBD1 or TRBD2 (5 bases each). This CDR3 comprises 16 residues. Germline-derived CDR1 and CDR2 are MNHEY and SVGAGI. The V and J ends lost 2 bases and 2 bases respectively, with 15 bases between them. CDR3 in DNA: TGTGCCAGCAGTTACCCCCAGGGCGGGCCTCAAGAGACCCAGTACTTC. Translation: CASSYPQGGPQETQYF.

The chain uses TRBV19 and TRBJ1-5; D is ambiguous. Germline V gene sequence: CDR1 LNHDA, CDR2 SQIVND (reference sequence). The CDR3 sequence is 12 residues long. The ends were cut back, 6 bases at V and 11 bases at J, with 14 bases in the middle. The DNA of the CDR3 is TGTGCCAGTAGATCGGAGTCCTTAGCCCAGCATTTT. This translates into CASRSESLAQHF.